The clone carrying this TCR gamma chain was detected a few times. Its antigen is not identified. The record originates from a study of Vδ1+ human thymocytes. General study points: Many TRG clonotypes were shared between donors; TRD repertoires were essentially private. Thymic delta-chain repertoires held roughly 18% Vdelta2 sequences and few Vdelta3, despite high sort purity. In the thymus, TRG and TRD repertoires looked highly polyclonal with Gaussian CDR3 lengths.

Alphabeta T cells were depleted, then CD3+ Vdelta1+ Vdelta2- thymocytes were FACS-sorted. CDR1 and CDR2 (germline): VINAFY, YDVSNSKD. V shed 3 bases and J 3 bases; nucleotides not matched to a gene: 11. The CDR3 runs 15 residues. RNA was extracted from the cells and then reverse transcribed. Pooled V-gene forward primers with one constant-region reverse primer generated the CDR3 amplicons by multiplex PCR. TCRdb called clones anew from the multiplex PCR reads with CATT. In the table there are 25,000 to 35,000 gamma-chain clones, around 20% of which are singletons. This chain uses TRGV5 with TRGJ1 or TRGJ2. Material for sequencing was Vdelta1+ gamma-delta thymocytes from the thymus. Subset noted: FACS-sorted CD3+ TCRalphabeta- TCRVdelta1+ TCRVdelta2- thymocytes. This clonotype originated in a boy under two years old who had congenital heart surgery. This CDR3 reads CATWDGPRGYYKKLF. The CDR3 DNA sequence: TGTGCCACCTGGGACGGGCCGAGGGGTTATTATAAGAAACTCTTT.